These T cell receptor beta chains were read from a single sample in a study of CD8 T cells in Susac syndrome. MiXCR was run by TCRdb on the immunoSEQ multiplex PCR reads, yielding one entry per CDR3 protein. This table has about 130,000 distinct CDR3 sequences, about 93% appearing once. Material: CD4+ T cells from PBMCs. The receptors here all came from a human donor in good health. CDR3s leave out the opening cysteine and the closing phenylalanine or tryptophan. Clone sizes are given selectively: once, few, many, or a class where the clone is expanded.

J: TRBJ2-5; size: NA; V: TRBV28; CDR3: ASSPPGRPTQY
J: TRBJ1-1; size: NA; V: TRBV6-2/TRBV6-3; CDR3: ASRDRTGRVTEAF
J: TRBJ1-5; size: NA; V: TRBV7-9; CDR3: ASSMNRVGNQPQH
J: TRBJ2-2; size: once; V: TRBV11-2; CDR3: ASSFGAGGPLGAGELF
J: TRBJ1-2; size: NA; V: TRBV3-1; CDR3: ASSRDSNYGYT
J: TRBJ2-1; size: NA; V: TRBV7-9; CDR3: ASTPDRGFADEQF
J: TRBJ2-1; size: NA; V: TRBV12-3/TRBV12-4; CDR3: ASSLAGTMEQF
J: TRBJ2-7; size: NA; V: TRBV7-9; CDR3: ASSPFSGREYEQY
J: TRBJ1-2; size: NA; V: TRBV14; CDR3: ASSPGTESGYT
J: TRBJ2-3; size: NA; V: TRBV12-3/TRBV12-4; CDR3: ASSLRSTSGTTTDTQY
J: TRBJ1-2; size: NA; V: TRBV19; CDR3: ASSRDRGFYGYT